This TCR beta chain comes out of a study of T cells in Graves' hyperthyroidism and ophthalmopathy. Trimming took 5 bases from V and 2 from J; bases not matched to a gene: 5. The CDR3 has 14 residues. The germline gives CDR1 LNHDA, CDR2 SQIVND (reference sequence). Overall study results and limits: The blood repertoire included most of the expanded thyroid clonotypes above 0.001.

TCR beta CDR3 regions were amplified from RNA transcripts. HTBI primers were employed in a first-round RT-PCR of the TCR CDR3. MiXCR, applied by TCRdb to the multiplex PCR reads, yields one record per CDR3 protein. The sample has roughly 510,000 distinct CDR3 sequences; around 21% are singletons. When ophthalmopathy did not progress within 18 months, Graves' hyperthyroidism was considered stable. Uncontrolled infection, other autoimmune disease, pregnancy or lactation excluded patients. This clonotype has at least ten counts. Its antigen remains unidentified. The specimen was blood. This receptor was obtained from a man between 18 and 35 years old with Graves' hyperthyroidism. The chain carries TRBV19 and TRBJ2-5; 7 bases map to TRBD1. The CDR3: CASSRDRAQETQYF. The CDR3 bases are TGTGCCAGTAGTCGCGACAGGGCTCAAGAGACCCAGTACTTC.